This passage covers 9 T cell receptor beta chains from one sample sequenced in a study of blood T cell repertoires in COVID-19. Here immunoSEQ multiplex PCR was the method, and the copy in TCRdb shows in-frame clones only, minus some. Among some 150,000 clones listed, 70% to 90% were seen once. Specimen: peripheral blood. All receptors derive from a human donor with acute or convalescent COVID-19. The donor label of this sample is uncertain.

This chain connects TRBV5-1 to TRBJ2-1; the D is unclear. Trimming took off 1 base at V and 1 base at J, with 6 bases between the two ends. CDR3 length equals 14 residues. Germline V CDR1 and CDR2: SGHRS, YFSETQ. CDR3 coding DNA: TGCGCCAGCAGCTTGTCCGGGTCCTACAATGAGCAGTTCTTC. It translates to CASSLSGSYNEQFF.

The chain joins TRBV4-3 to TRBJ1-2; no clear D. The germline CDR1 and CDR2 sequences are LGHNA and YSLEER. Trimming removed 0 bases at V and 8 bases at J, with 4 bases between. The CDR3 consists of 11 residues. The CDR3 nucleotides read TGCGCCAGCAGCCAAGATGCGGGCTACACCTTC. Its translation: CASSQDAGYTF.

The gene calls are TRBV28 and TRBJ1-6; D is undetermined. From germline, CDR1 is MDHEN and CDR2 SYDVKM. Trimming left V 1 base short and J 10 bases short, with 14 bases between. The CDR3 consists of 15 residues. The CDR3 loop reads CASSLSEGEYSPLHF. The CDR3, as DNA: TGTGCCAGCAGTTTATCGGAGGGAGAGTACTCACCCCTCCACTTT.

In DNA form, the CDR3 reads TGTGCCAGCAGAACAGGGGTATCTGCCGGGGAGCTGTTTTTT. The encoded protein is CASRTGVSAGELFF. The chain combines TRBV3-1 (or the pseudogene TRBV3-2) with TRBJ2-2; TRBD1 aligns across 7 bases. The V gene end was trimmed by 6 bases and the J gene end by 6 bases; junction bases not matched to a gene: 7. The CDR3 is made up of 14 amino acids. CDR1 and CDR2 (germline): LGHDT, YNNKEL (reference sequence).

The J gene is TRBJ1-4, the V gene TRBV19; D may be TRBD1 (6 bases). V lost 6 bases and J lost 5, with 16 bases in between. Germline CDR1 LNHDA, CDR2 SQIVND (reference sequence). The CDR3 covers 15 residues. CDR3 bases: TGTGCCAGTAGGGTGCCGGGAGGGACAAATGAAAAACTGTTTTTT. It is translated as CASRVPGGTNEKLFF.

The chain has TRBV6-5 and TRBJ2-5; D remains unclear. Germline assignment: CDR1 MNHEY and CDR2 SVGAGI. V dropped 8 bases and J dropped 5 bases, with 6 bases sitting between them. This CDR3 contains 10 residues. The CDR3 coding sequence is TGTGCCAGCTCTCAGGAGACCCAGTACTTC. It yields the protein CASSQETQYF.

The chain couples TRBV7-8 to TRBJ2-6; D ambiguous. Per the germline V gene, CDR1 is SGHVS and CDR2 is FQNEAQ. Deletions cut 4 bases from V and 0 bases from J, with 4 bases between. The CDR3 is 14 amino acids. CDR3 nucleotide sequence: TGTGCCAGCAGCTCCTCCTCTGGGGCCAACGTCCTGACTTTC. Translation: CASSSSSGANVLTF.

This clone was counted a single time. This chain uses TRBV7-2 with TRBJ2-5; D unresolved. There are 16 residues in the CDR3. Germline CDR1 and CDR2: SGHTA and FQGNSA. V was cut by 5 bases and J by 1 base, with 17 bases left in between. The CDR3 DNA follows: TGTGCCAGCAGCCCTCGTCCACAAAACGTCCAAGAGACCCAGTACTTC. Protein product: CASSPRPQNVQETQYF.

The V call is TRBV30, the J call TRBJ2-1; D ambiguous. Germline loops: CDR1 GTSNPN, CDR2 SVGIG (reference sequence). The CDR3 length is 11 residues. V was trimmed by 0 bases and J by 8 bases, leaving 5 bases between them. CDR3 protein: CAWSVTDEQFF. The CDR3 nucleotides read TGTGCCTGGAGTGTAACGGATGAGCAGTTCTTC.